In its sample, the clone carrying this TCR beta chain was seen many times. Its antigen is unknown. TCRdb used MiXCR to reprocess the RACE reads, holding one entry per CDR3 protein. The profile covers around 75,000 distinct CDR3 sequences, with 12% appearing a single time and about 4% taken by the ten largest. Regarding time point: patch test 1, 2 weeks after DPC sensitization. Treatment given: therapeutic diphenylcyclopropenone sensitization with weekly scalp DPC. Each patch-test visit's blood sample preceded patch application. This sample stems from a study of human T cells and chemical hapten exposure. The V gene lost 1 base and the J gene lost 2 bases, with 9 bases spanning the gap. CDR3 size: 14 residues. Germline CDR1 and CDR2: SGDLS and YYNGEE. Study observations and caveats: High-frequency TCRs, those above 1 in 1000, stayed the same after DPC sensitization. Expanded TCRs showed more large CDR3 clusters than pre-sensitization or healthy control sets.

This rearrangement joins TRBV9 to TRBJ2-5; D is unclear. The sample in question was whole blood, obtained in connection with sensitization to the hapten diphenylcyclopropenone (DPC). This sequence was found in a woman between 55 and 75 years old with alopecia areata. Some clones in this sample may be carry-over from other donors' samples. CDR3 nucleotide sequence: TGTGCCAGCAGCGTACTGGCAGAGCAAGAGACCCAGTACTTC. It codes for CASSVLAEQETQYF.